In this sample, the clone carrying this T cell receptor (beta chain) turned up a few times. Its matching antigen is unknown. The second PCR ran about 6 to 11 cycles with a sample-barcoded 5' primer and J-beta primers. Paired-end reads containing CDR3 totaled no fewer than 3 million for each sample. Using its own MiXCR run on the 5' RACE reads, TCRdb lists one record per CDR3 protein. The sample consists of around 820,000 distinct CDR3 sequences, roughly 25% of them appearing once. These data are taken from a study of blood T cells in healthy people across ages. Regarding the study as a whole: The donors' CMV status was not determined, possibly confounding changes in expanded clonotypes.

Those donating, healthy Caucasian individuals from Russia, were aged roughly 6 to 90. J lost 0 bases, V lost 1 base, and 2 bases had no gene match. Per the germline V gene, CDR1 is LGHNA and CDR2 is YNFKEQ. This CDR3 has 15 amino acids. These same data were also listed under a study on T cells of mothers and their children.

The rearrangement uses TRBV4-2 and TRBJ2-7; 8 positions agree with TRBD1. This receptor was taken from a boy younger than 18 in good health. Sequencing was performed on blood. The CDR3 nucleotides read TGTGCCAGCAGCCAAGCCGGGACAGGCTCCTACGAGCAGTACTTC. This gives the protein CASSQAGTGSYEQYF.